This T cell receptor (beta chain) was found in a study of T-cell memory formation after mild COVID-19. This clonotype was seen more than once but under ten times. Its specificity is not known. Study-level results: CD4/CD8 balance characterized clones contracting day 15 to 85, and CD4+ skew characterized later expanders.

CDR3 size: 12 residues. Germline values: CDR1 MGHDK, CDR2 SYGVNS. V was trimmed by 6 bases and J by 3 bases, leaving 9 bases between them. TCRdb reprocessed the 5' RACE reads with MiXCR, giving one entry per CDR3 protein. Here the sample spans some 330,000 distinct CDR3 sequences, over 20% being singletons. The chain couples TRBV25-1 to TRBJ2-7, with D uncertain. This receptor was taken from an adult woman who had mild COVID-19 (a few samples of this study predate the infection). Cell type and time point are not known. Input material: PBMCs or a T cell subset sorted from them (not recorded which). CDR3 region: CASSKGYYEQYF. The CDR3 DNA follows: TGTGCCAGCAGCAAGGGATACTACGAGCAGTACTTC.